This T cell receptor beta chain was observed in a study of cytomegalovirus exposure and HLA in healthy donors. As for the study in general: Unique TCRs from HLA-typed donors, about 78 million of them, were held in an early data release.

Study results and limitations: By a later analysis, the bulk of CMV-associated TCR beta chains appeared HLA-restricted. The study dropped some indistinguishable V segments, TRBV6-2 and TRBV6-3 among them.

The germline V gene encodes CDR1 MNHEY and CDR2 SVGAGI. This CDR3 is built from 16 residues. V lost 2 bases, J lost 7 bases, and 10 bases stayed unmatched. In the PCR, 60 Vbeta and 13 Jbeta primers were used. The repertoire was sequenced with immunoSEQ multiplex PCR; TCRdb's copy has only in-frame clones and lacks some. The sample has about 180,000 clones, 70% to 85% seen once. This clone was seen only a few times. What it binds is unknown. The J gene is TRBJ2-1, the V gene TRBV6-5, with TRBD1 identical over 8 bases. The specimen was PBMCs. This sequence was found in a woman in her thirties in good health and CMV-seropositive. The CDR3 spells CASSYEPTGVGNEQFF. The CDR3 region has the DNA TGTGCCAGCAGTTACGAGCCGACAGGGGTAGGGAATGAGCAGTTCTTC.